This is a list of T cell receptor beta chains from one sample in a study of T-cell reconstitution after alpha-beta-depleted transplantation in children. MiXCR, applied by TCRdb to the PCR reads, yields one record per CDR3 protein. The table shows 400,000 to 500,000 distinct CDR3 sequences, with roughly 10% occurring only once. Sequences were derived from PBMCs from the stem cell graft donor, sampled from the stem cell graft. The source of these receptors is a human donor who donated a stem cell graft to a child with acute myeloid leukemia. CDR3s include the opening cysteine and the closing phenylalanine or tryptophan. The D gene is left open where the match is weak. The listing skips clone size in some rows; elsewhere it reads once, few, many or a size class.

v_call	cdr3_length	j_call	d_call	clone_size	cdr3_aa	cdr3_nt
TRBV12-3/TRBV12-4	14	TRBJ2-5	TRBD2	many	CASSLLAGQETQYF	TGTGCCAGCAGTTTATTAGCGGGCCAAGAGACCCAGTACTTC
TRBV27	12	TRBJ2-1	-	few	CASSPGQLEQFF	TGTGCCAGCAGCCCCGGACAGCTTGAGCAGTTCTTC
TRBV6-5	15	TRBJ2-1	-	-	CASSYSSSSYNEQFF	TGTGCCAGCAGTTACTCGTCGAGCTCCTACAATGAGCAGTTCTTC
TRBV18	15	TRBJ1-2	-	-	CASSPTRDSRVGYTF	TGTGCCAGCTCACCAACGAGGGACTCAAGAGTTGGCTACACCTTC
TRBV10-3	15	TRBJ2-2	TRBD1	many	CAISVYRQGQAELFF	TGTGCCATCAGTGTATATCGACAGGGACAAGCGGAGCTGTTTTTT
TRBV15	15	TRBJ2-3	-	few	CATSLGVQSTDTQYF	TGTGCCACCAGCCTGGGTGTACAGAGCACAGATACGCAGTATTTT
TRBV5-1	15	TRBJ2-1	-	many	CASSSLTGQSNEQFF	TGCGCCAGCAGCTCGCTAACAGGACAGTCCAATGAGCAGTTCTTC
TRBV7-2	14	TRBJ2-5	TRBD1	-	CASSLPGQPETQYF	TGTGCCAGCAGCTTACCGGGACAGCCGGAGACCCAGTACTTC
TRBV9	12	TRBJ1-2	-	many	CASSTGGFRYTF	TGTGCCAGCAGCACCGGGGGGTTCCGCTACACCTTC
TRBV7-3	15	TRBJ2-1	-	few	CASRYPGEAYNEQFF	TGTGCCAGCAGATACCCCGGAGAAGCCTACAATGAGCAGTTCTTC
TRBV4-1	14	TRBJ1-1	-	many	CASSQDVSQYEAFF	TGCGCCAGCAGCCAAGATGTCAGCCAGTATGAAGCTTTCTTT
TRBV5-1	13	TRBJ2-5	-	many	CASSFQDQETQYF	TGCGCCAGCAGCTTTCAGGACCAAGAGACCCAGTACTTC
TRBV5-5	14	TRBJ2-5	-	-	CASSLFSGSETQYF	TGTGCCAGCAGCTTGTTTTCAGGGTCAGAGACCCAGTACTTC
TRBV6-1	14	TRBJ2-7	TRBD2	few	CASRSQTSGLEQYF	TGTGCCAGCAGGTCACAGACTAGCGGATTGGAGCAGTACTTC
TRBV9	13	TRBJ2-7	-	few	CASSVATSYEQYF	TGTGCCAGCAGCGTCGCCACTAGCTACGAGCAGTACTTC
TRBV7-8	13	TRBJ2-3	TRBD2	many	CASSLGLSDTQYF	TGTGCCAGCAGCTTGGGACTATCAGATACGCAGTATTTT
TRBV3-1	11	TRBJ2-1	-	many	CASSQRHEQFF	TGTGCCAGCAGCCAACGTCATGAGCAGTTCTTC
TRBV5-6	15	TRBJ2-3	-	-	CASSLRLAGTDTQYF	TGTGCCAGCAGCTTGCGTTTAGCGGGCACAGATACGCAGTATTTT
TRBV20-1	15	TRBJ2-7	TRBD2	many	CSARDVAGGPYEQYF	TGCAGTGCTAGAGATGTAGCGGGGGGACCCTACGAGCAGTACTTC
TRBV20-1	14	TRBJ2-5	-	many	CSAKDGRDQETQYF	TGCAGTGCTAAGGATGGACGGGACCAAGAGACCCAGTACTTC
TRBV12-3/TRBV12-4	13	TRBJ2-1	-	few	CASSFTNYNEQFF	TGTGCCAGCAGTTTTACCAACTACAATGAGCAGTTCTTC
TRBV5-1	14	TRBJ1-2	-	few	CASRFDSGAYGYTF	TGCGCCAGCAGGTTCGACAGCGGCGCCTATGGCTACACCTTC
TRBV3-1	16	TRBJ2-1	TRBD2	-	CASSLCPGLAWNEQFF	TGTGCCAGCAGCCTTTGCCCGGGACTAGCGTGGAATGAGCAGTTCTTC
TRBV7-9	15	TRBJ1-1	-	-	CASSLGGPANTEAFF	TGTGCCAGCAGCTTAGGGGGGCCAGCTAACACTGAAGCTTTCTTT
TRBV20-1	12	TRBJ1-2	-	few	CSASSTDYGYTF	TGCAGTGCTAGTTCCACCGACTATGGCTACACCTTC
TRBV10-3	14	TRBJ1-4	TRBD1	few	CAISRTGLHEKLFF	TGTGCCATCAGTCGGACAGGTCTTCACGAAAAACTGTTTTTT
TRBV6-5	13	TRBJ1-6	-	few	CASSYREQGALHF	TGTGCCAGCAGTTACAGGGAACAGGGTGCCCTCCACTTT
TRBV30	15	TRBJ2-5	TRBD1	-	CAWSLGVGGVETQYF	TGTGCCTGGAGTTTGGGGGTAGGGGGCGTAGAGACCCAGTACTTC
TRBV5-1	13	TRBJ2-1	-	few	CASSLAGGIDQFF	TGCGCCAGCAGCTTGGCAGGGGGGATCGACCAGTTCTTC
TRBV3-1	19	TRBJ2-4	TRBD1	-	CACSQEGTAILLAKNIQYF	TGTGCCTGCAGCCAAGAGGGGACAGCGATCCTCTTAGCCAAAAACATTCAGTACTTC
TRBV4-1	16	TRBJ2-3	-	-	CASSQDINTNTDTQYF	TGCGCCAGCAGCCAAGATATTAACACCAACACAGATACGCAGTATTTT
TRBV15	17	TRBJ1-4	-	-	CATSRYREPLPREKLFF	TGTGCCACCAGCAGATACCGGGAGCCCTTACCACGTGAAAAACTGTTTTTT
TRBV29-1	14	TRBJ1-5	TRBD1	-	CSVASGTGAQPQHF	TGCAGCGTTGCTTCCGGGACAGGGGCTCAGCCCCAGCATTTT
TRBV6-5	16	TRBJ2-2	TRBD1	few	CASSYRAGGFTGELFF	TGTGCCAGCAGTTATAGGGCAGGGGGCTTTACCGGGGAGCTGTTTTTT
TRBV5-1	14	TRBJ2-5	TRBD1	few	CASSPWDREGTQYF	TGCGCCAGCAGCCCCTGGGACAGGGAGGGGACCCAGTACTTC
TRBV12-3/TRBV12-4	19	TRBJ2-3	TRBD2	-	CASTRPGLAGSLSTDTQYF	TGTGCCAGCACCCGTCCCGGACTAGCGGGATCACTTAGCACAGATACGCAGTATTTT
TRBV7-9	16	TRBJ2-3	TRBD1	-	CASSEGQGWGTDTQYF	TGTGCCAGCAGCGAAGGACAGGGTTGGGGCACAGATACGCAGTATTTT
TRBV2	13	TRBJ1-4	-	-	CASRFRVAEKLFF	TGTGCCAGCAGATTCAGAGTGGCGGAAAAACTGTTTTTT
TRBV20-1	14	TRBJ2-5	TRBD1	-	CSASQGQVLETQYF	TGCAGTGCAAGCCAGGGACAGGTCCTGGAGACCCAGTACTTC
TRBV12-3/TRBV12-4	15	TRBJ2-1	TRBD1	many	CASSPRNGQDNEQFF	TGTGCCAGCAGCCCCAGAAACGGACAGGACAATGAGCAGTTCTTC